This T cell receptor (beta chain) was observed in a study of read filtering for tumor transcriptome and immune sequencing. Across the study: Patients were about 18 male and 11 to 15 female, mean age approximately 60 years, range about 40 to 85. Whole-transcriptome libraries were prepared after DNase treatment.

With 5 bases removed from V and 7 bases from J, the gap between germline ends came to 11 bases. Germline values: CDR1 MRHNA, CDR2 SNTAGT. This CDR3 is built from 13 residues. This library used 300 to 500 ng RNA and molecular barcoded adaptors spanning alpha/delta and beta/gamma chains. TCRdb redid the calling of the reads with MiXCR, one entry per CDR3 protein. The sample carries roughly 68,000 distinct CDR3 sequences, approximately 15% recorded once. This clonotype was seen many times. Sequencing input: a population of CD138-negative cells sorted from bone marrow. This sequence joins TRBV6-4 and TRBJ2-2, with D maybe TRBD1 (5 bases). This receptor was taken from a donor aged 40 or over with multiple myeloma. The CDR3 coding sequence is TGTGCCAGCAGTCCGCAGGGCTACGGGGAGCTGTTTTTT. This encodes CASSPQGYGELFF.